This T cell receptor (beta chain) was obtained from a study of CD8+CD57+ T cells in acquired aplastic anemia. For sequencing, patients were chosen who had shown expansion of CD8+CD57+ cells by flow cytometry. Notes on the study in general: Fewer than 30 CD8+ CDR3 sequences were shared between patients and controls.

According to the study, genomic DNA was the template for TCR beta VDJ and CDR3 profiling. A single record per CDR3 protein comes from TCRdb applying MiXCR to the reads. The table shows 170,000 or so distinct CDR3 sequences, with roughly 65% occurring only once. About this clonotype: Its specificity is not known.

The sequence was collected from a human donor with aplastic anemia. The sequenced sample was sorted CD4+, CD8+, or CD8+CD57+ T cells (not recorded which) from PBMCs.

DNA for the CDR3: TGTGCCAGCAGACATACCACCAGGGTGGGTCAGCCCCAGCATTTT. Translation gives CASRHTTRVGQPQHF. The chain combines TRBV2 with TRBJ1-5; the D gene is possibly TRBD1 (5 bases). The germline gives CDR1 SNHLY, CDR2 FYNNEI. Trimming pared 6 bases from V and 6 bases from J, leaving 18 bases between. This CDR3 has 15 residues.